The clone carrying this T cell receptor (beta chain) appeared many times. Its antigen is as yet unknown. This sample is part of a study of spatial heterogeneity in lung cancer. Study as a whole: The donors were 70 or so patients with non-small cell lung cancer that was early-stage and untreated. There were consistently more beta-chain sequences detected than alpha-chain sequences. Available follow-up PBMC samples were sequenced, at a median of approximately two years post-resection. Regarding the study as a whole: Whereas they appeared in blood less at follow-up, ubiquitous expanded tumor TCRs appeared there more at resection.

TCRdb re-called the 5' RACE reads through MiXCR, storing one row per CDR3 protein. The table lists about 120,000 distinct CDR3 sequences, roughly an eighth of them singletons. Time point here: blood at routine non-recurrence follow-up after resection. Unsorted tumor, nontumor lung tissue or cryopreserved PBMC supplied the whole RNA. The ends lost 3 bases at V and 0 bases at J; junction bases unmatched: 4. CDR3 length equals 17 residues. Looked up from germline, CDR1 is LNHDA and CDR2 is SQIVND (reference sequence). The source was PBMCs, collected at follow-up. V gene TRBV19 combines with J gene TRBJ2-2; 10 bases align to TRBD2. This TCR was sampled from a male donor with early-stage non-small cell lung cancer. CDR3 protein: CASSMASGGSNTGELFF. The CDR3 DNA sequence: TGTGCCAGTAGTATGGCTAGCGGGGGCTCGAACACCGGGGAGCTGTTTTTT.